A single sample gave rise to the 27 T cell receptor beta chains below, sequenced in a study of identical twins (dated by TCRdb to the mid-2010s). Libraries were made using 5' RACE. For sequencing, an Illumina HiSeq 2000 was employed. TCRdb trimmed the raw reads at Q25, called clones with MiXCR and kept productive beta chains. Merged by CDR3 protein, the rows form single entries marked with the most common genes and DNA. The sample records 500,000 to 600,000 distinct CDR3 sequences, less than 25% of which are singletons. Around 0.9% of the sample rests with the top ten. In addition, the sample was reused for a study of T cells expressing NK-cell markers.

Source material: CD4+ T cells sorted from blood. These receptors originate from a woman under 30 in good health.

This clonotype was seen only once. The chain employs TRBV20-1 and TRBJ2-5; 8 positions agree with TRBD1. This CDR3 is built from 14 residues. Losses at the gene ends were 1 base for V and 4 bases for J; bases not matched to a gene: 5. Germline V gene data show CDR1 as DFQATT and CDR2 as SNEGSKA (reference sequence). The CDR3 loop is CSARVPGGGETQYF. The DNA of the CDR3 is TGCAGTGCTAGAGTCCCAGGGGGCGGAGAGACCCAGTACTTC.

This clonotype came up a few times. CDR3 loop: CASSLGGMNADTQYF. The CDR3 bases are TGTGCCAGCAGCTTAGGCGGTATGAATGCAGATACGCAGTATTTT. The V gene is TRBV7-2, the J gene TRBJ2-3; no definite D call. V lost 1 base, J lost 4 bases, and 12 bases lay in between. The CDR3 is made up of 15 amino acids. Germline V lookup: CDR1 SGHTA, CDR2 FQGNSA.

CDR3 in DNA: TGTGCCAGCAGCCCTTGGACAGGGGACCATTGGGGCGAGCAGTACTTC. Its protein is CASSPWTGDHWGEQYF. This sequence joins TRBV2 and TRBJ2-7; 9 nucleotides agree with TRBD1. There are 16 residues in the CDR3. The germline gives CDR1 SNHLY, CDR2 FYNNEI. With 6 bases clipped from V and 6 bases from J, the junction kept 15 bases outside the gene matches.

The gene calls are TRBV7-8 and TRBJ1-1; TRBD1 might be the D (5 bases). The CDR3 is 17 amino acids. From germline, CDR1 is SGHVS and CDR2 FQNEAQ. V was trimmed by 2 bases and J by 1 base, leaving 17 bases between them. As DNA, the CDR3 is TGTGCCAGCAGCTTACTCCGGGACTTCTATTCGAACACTGAAGCTTTCTTT. Its translation: CASSLLRDFYSNTEAFF.

CDR3 in DNA: TGTGCCAGCACGCCAATGACCCGGGGGGAGACCCAGTACTTC. Residues: CASTPMTRGETQYF. This chain links TRBV3-1 with TRBJ2-5; TRBD2 is a possible D gene (6 bases). V lost 7 bases and J lost 5, with 17 bases in between. Germline V gives CDR1 LGHDT, CDR2 YNNKEL (reference sequence). There are 14 residues in the CDR3.

The J gene is TRBJ2-1, the V gene TRBV20-1, with 7 nucleotides matching TRBD1. Trimming at V came to 3 bases and at J to 0 bases, leaving 8 bases not matched to a gene. CDR1 and CDR2 from the germline V gene are DFQATT and SNEGSKA (reference sequence). This CDR3 has 16 amino acids. CDR3 DNA: TGCAGTGCTAGTAAGACAGGGCTCAGCTCCTACAATGAGCAGTTCTTC. It specifies CSASKTGLSSYNEQFF.

The chain combines TRBV6-1 with TRBJ1-5, with D possibly being TRBD1 (5 bases). CDR3 size: 14 residues. Germline lookup yields CDR1 MNHNS and CDR2 SASEGT. Trimming pared 6 bases from V and 7 bases from J, leaving 16 bases between. The CDR3, as DNA: TGTGCCAGCAGCCTCGACAGTTCGGGACAGCCCCAGCATTTT. Its protein product is CASSLDSSGQPQHF.

V gene TRBV7-2 combines with J gene TRBJ2-5; 8 bases fit TRBD1. Germline-derived CDR1 and CDR2 are SGHTA and FQGNSA. This CDR3 is built from 13 residues. Trimming removed 8 bases from V and 4 bases from J; junction bases left unmatched: 6. CDR3 loop: CASSIQGAETQYF. The CDR3 DNA reads as TGTGCCAGCTCAATCCAGGGGGCAGAGACCCAGTACTTC.

This chain uses TRBV7-8 with TRBJ1-2, with D tentatively TRBD1 (5 bases). The CDR3 length is 12 residues. CDR1 is SGHVS and CDR2 is FQNEAQ in the germline V gene. V was shortened by 5 bases and J by 6 bases, with 10 bases between the two germline ends. The CDR3 reads CASSIAGNGYTF. The CDR3 DNA sequence: TGTGCCAGCAGCATCGCAGGGAATGGCTACACCTTC.

The gene calls are TRBV7-9 and TRBJ2-7; no clear D gene. Trimming pared 0 bases from V and 0 bases from J, leaving 9 bases between. Germline CDR1 and CDR2: SEHNR and FQNEAQ (reference sequence). The CDR3 runs to 15 residues. The CDR3: CASSLAERGSYEQYF. The CDR3, as DNA: TGTGCCAGCAGCTTAGCCGAGCGTGGCTCCTACGAGCAGTACTTC.

This rearrangement joins TRBV4-3 to TRBJ2-7, with 7 bases fitting TRBD2. The V segment lost 0 bases and the J segment 1 base; nucleotides outside the gene matches: 6. This CDR3 region has 16 residues. Germline V gene data show CDR1 as LGHNA and CDR2 as YSLEER. CDR3 loop: CASSQEVAGGSYEQYF. The CDR3 region has the DNA TGCGCCAGCAGCCAAGAAGTAGCGGGTGGGTCCTACGAGCAGTACTTC.

The rearrangement uses TRBV5-1 and TRBJ2-7; the match to TRBD2 covers 8 bases. Per germline, CDR1 SGHRS and CDR2 YFSETQ. V gave up 4 bases and J gave up 6 bases; unmatched junction bases: 9. This CDR3 has 14 residues. In DNA, the CDR3 is TGCGCCAGCAGCCCGCGGGGGGCCCATGGCGAGCAGTACTTC. Its protein product is CASSPRGAHGEQYF.

This clonotype was detected many times. The rearrangement links TRBV20-1 to TRBJ2-3; D gene unclear. Germline loops: CDR1 DFQATT, CDR2 SNEGSKA (reference sequence). This CDR3 has 14 amino acids. Trimming left V 3 bases short and J 2 bases short, with 12 bases between. The CDR3 sequence is CSARRRQTTDTQYF. The CDR3 nucleotides are TGCAGTGCTAGGAGACGGCAGACCACAGATACGCAGTATTTT.

J is TRBJ1-4 and V is TRBV6-5; D gene unclear. There are 15 residues in the CDR3. V was clipped by 3 bases and J by 8 bases, with 16 bases between them. Germline V lookup: CDR1 MNHEY, CDR2 SVGAGI. Here the CDR3 DNA reads TGTGCCAGCAGTTATGATATCGGCGGAGGAGAAAAACTGTTTTTT. Its translation is CASSYDIGGGEKLFF.

This clonotype was seen ten or more times. The CDR3 bases are TGTGCCAGCGAGTCCGCGGGAGCCCGGAACCAAGAGACCCAGTACTTC. This encodes CASESAGARNQETQYF. This chain uses TRBV6-2 or TRBV6-3 with TRBJ2-5; 7 bases are shared with TRBD2. V lost 8 bases and J lost 0; bases outside the gene matches: 12. Germline V gives CDR1 MNHEY, CDR2 SVGEGT. The CDR3 sequence is 16 residues long.

The chain uses TRBV6-5 and TRBJ1-5, with D unclear. The CDR3 is 13 residues long. Germline CDR1 MNHEY, CDR2 SVGAGI. V was clipped by 7 bases and J by 5 bases, with 12 bases between them. The CDR3 sequence: CASIMGLDQPQHF. CDR3 bases: TGTGCCAGCATTATGGGGTTGGATCAGCCCCAGCATTTT.

This clonotype occurred a few times. This chain connects TRBV6-1 to TRBJ1-2; 10 nucleotides match TRBD1. Looked up from germline, CDR1 is MNHNS and CDR2 is SASEGT. Trimming cost V 6 bases and J 4 bases; bases outside gene matches: 11. CDR3 length equals 16 residues. CDR3 loop: CASRMFEGQGVYGYTF. In DNA, the CDR3 is TGTGCCAGCAGGATGTTCGAAGGACAGGGGGTCTATGGCTACACCTTC.

Ten or more counts support this clonotype. V and J are TRBV10-3 and TRBJ2-1; 7 bases agree with TRBD2. Germline V gene lookup returns CDR1 ENHRY and CDR2 SYGVKD. The CDR3 runs 12 residues. Trimming removed 4 bases from V and 9 bases from J; junction bases left unmatched: 3. In nucleotides, the CDR3 is TGTGCCATCAGTGTAGAGCGGGGTGAGCAGTTCTTC. Translating it yields CAISVERGEQFF.

In this sample, this clonotype turned up a few times. The J gene is TRBJ2-1, the V gene TRBV7-6; D call uncertain. This CDR3 is built from 12 residues. CDR1 and CDR2 from the germline V gene are SGHVS and FNYEAQ. V lost 4 bases and J 10 bases, leaving 11 bases between the germline ends. The CDR3 loop is CASSSHLGEQFF. The CDR3 bases are TGTGCCAGCAGCTCTCACCTGGGGGAGCAGTTCTTC.

In this sample, this clonotype turned up once. The chain joins TRBV4-1 to TRBJ1-2; unclear D gene. The CDR3 length is 14 residues. Per the germline V gene, CDR1 is MGHRA and CDR2 is YSYEKL. V was trimmed by 1 base and J by 1 base, leaving 7 bases between them. CDR3 region: CASSQAEVNYGYTF. In DNA form, the CDR3 reads TGCGCCAGCAGCCAAGCGGAGGTTAACTATGGCTACACCTTC.

DNA for the CDR3: TGTGCCATCCGACCGGGACAGGGATCCCACGAGCAGTACTTC. This translates into CAIRPGQGSHEQYF. The rearrangement joins TRBV10-3 to TRBJ2-7; 9 bases map to TRBD1. V lost 8 bases and J lost 5; bases outside the gene matches: 10. Per the germline V gene, CDR1 is ENHRY and CDR2 is SYGVKD. The CDR3 is 14 residues long.

This chain uses TRBV20-1 with TRBJ2-4, with a possible D match to TRBD2 (6 bases). V shed 6 bases and J shed 5 bases, with 14 bases lying between them. Germline CDR1 is DFQATT and CDR2 is SNEGSKA (reference sequence). The CDR3 length is 13 residues. CDR3: CSAGSREENIQYF. The CDR3 DNA reads TGCAGTGCGGGGTCCAGGGAGGAAAACATTCAGTACTTC.

The table lists this clonotype with a count of one. This chain joins TRBV20-1 and TRBJ1-1; no definite D call. The germline CDR1 and CDR2 sequences are DFQATT and SNEGSKA (reference sequence). V was pared by 6 bases and J by 1 base, with 12 bases between. CDR3 length equals 13 residues. The CDR3 sequence is CSAVKQQNTEAFF. CDR3 DNA: TGCAGTGCCGTTAAACAGCAGAACACTGAAGCTTTCTTT.

This clonotype appeared many times. This chain links TRBV12-3 or TRBV12-4 with TRBJ2-7; possible D gene TRBD2, 5 bases. The V gene lost 6 bases and the J gene lost 6 bases, with 15 bases spanning the gap. The CDR3 totals 13 residues. CDR3 sequence reads: CASSLDFLREQYF. CDR3 nucleotides: TGTGCCAGCAGCCTGGACTTCCTTCGCGAGCAGTACTTC.

This clonotype appeared a few times. V and J are TRBV5-1 and TRBJ2-6; D possibly corresponds to TRBD1 (5 bases). Trimming cost V 5 bases and J 0 bases, with 12 bases left between them. Looked up from germline, CDR1 is SGHRS and CDR2 is YFSETQ. The CDR3 loop spans 16 amino acids. CDR3 nucleotides: TGCGCCAGCAGAAGGGGTCGCTACTCTGGGGCCAACGTCCTGACTTTC. It specifies CASRRGRYSGANVLTF.

This clonotype showed up many times. This chain links TRBV3-1 with TRBJ2-1, with 7 bases lining up with TRBD2. After removal of 4 bases from V and 6 bases from J, the junction contained 9 bases not matched to a gene. There are 15 residues in the CDR3. Germline lookup yields CDR1 LGHDT and CDR2 YNNKEL (reference sequence). The CDR3 sequence is CASSLSRDYLNEQFF. DNA for the CDR3: TGTGCCAGCAGCCTTAGCCGGGACTACCTCAATGAGCAGTTCTTC.

This clonotype has at least ten counts. The chain links TRBV5-5 to TRBJ1-4; perhaps TRBD1 as D (5 bases). V was cut by 4 bases and J by 8 bases, with 18 bases left in between. Per the germline V gene, CDR1 is SGHKS and CDR2 is YYEKEE (reference sequence). This CDR3 has 15 amino acids. CDR3 region: CASSTPGTAYEKLFF. The CDR3 nucleotides read TGTGCCAGCAGCACGCCCGGGACTGCATACGAAAAACTGTTTTTT.